The 25 T cell receptor beta chains presented below share a single source sample, sequenced in a study of shared clonotypes between healthy human individuals. The table came from immunoSEQ multiplex PCR; TCRdb's copy has only in-frame clones and leaves some out. The sample records 2 million to 2.5 million clones, roughly 90% being singletons. The sequenced sample consisted of naive CD4+ T cells from PBMCs. Specified subset: CD45RA+ positively selected. These receptors all stem from a man aged 18-30 years in good health. Some clones in this sample may be carry-over from other donors' samples.

This rearrangement joins TRBV11-1 to TRBJ1-2; TRBD1 is a possible D gene (6 bases). Germline CDR1 and CDR2: SGHAT and FQDESV (reference sequence). This CDR3 has 13 amino acids. Trimming stripped 6 bases from V and 2 bases from J, with 10 bases between. CDR3 in DNA: TGTGCCAGCAGTCCCGACAGGAACTATGGCTACACCTTC. Translation: CASSPDRNYGYTF.

CDR3 DNA sequence: TGTGCCAGCAGCTCACATATCGGACTAGCGGGAGAGGAGTACGAGCAGTACTTC. As protein: CASSSHIGLAGEEYEQYF. The V call is TRBV7-9, the J call TRBJ2-7; 13 nucleotides match TRBD2. The junction had 13 bases not matched to a gene; V was cut back by 4 bases and J by 4 bases. The CDR3 covers 18 residues. The germline CDR1 and CDR2 sequences are SEHNR and FQNEAQ (reference sequence). Supplemented by reference TRBV7-9 and TRBJ2-7, the full variable domain reads DTGVSQNPRHKITKRGQNVTFRCDPISEHNRLYWYRQTLGQGPEFLTYFQNEAQLEKSRLLSDRFSAERPKGSFSTLEIQRTEQGDSAMYLCASSSHIGLAGEEYEQYFGPGTRLTVT.

The V and J genes are TRBV18 and TRBJ1-1; D is perhaps TRBD1 (6 bases). Germline loops: CDR1 KGHSH, CDR2 LQKENI. The V end lost 3 bases, the J end lost 3 bases, and 8 bases lay between the germline ends. CDR3 length equals 13 residues. The CDR3 sequence is CASSPRQDTEAFF. Written as DNA, the CDR3 is TGTGCCAGCTCACCCCGACAGGACACTGAAGCTTTCTTT.

The chain links TRBV4-3 to TRBJ2-1; 13 positions agree with TRBD2. This CDR3 spans 16 amino acids. Germline values: CDR1 LGHNA, CDR2 YSLEER. J lost 8 bases, V lost 4 bases, and 8 bases had no gene match. This CDR3 is CASSRQLAGGDYEQFF. CDR3 nucleotides: TGCGCCAGCAGCCGCCAACTAGCGGGAGGGGATTATGAGCAGTTCTTC.

The V gene is TRBV28, the J gene TRBJ2-7; a possible D gene is TRBD2 (6 bases). Germline CDR1 and CDR2: MDHEN and SYDVKM. The CDR3 loop spans 14 amino acids. The CDR3 DNA sequence: TGTGCGAGCTCAGCGGGCCAGCGGTGGTACGAGCAGTACTTC. This codes for CASSAGQRWYEQYF.

The chain uses TRBV2 and TRBJ2-5; no clear D. Trimming cost V 5 bases and J 7 bases, with 11 bases left between them. The CDR3 is 12 residues long. Germline V gives CDR1 SNHLY, CDR2 FYNNEI. For the CDR3, the DNA is TGTGCCAGCAGTAAGGGTCCGGGGACCCAGTACTTC. Translation gives CASSKGPGTQYF.

V and J are TRBV9 and TRBJ2-7; 16 positions agree with TRBD2. Trimming cost V 2 bases and J 5 bases; bases outside gene matches: 10. The CDR3 sequence is 18 residues long. Germline V gene data show CDR1 as SGDLS and CDR2 as YYNGEE. This CDR3 is CASSVGPGLAGGQDEQYF. The CDR3, as DNA: TGTGCCAGCAGCGTGGGCCCGGGACTAGCGGGAGGGCAGGACGAGCAGTACTTC.

This chain joins TRBV28 and TRBJ2-7; TRBD2 agrees at 8 bases. After removal of 6 bases from V and 8 bases from J, the junction contained 9 bases not matched to a gene. Germline CDR1 reads MDHEN; CDR2 reads SYDVKM. The CDR3 has 13 amino acids. CDR3 sequence reads: CASSPSIAGKQYF. CDR3 bases: TGTGCCAGCAGCCCAAGTATAGCGGGGAAGCAGTACTTC.

The table lists this clone with a count of one. The V call is TRBV21-1, the J call TRBJ1-4. TRBV21-1 is classified as a pseudogene. The CDR3 is made up of 16 amino acids. In DNA form, the CDR3 reads TGTGCCAGCAGCAAAGGGGCAGCGGTCCAGAATGAAAAACTGTTTTTT. It translates to CASSKGAAVQNEKLFF.

In regard to this clone: Distinct nucleotide sequences in the sample also encode this CDR3. This sequence joins TRBV29-1 and TRBJ1-5; no firm D call. The CDR3 covers 13 residues. Germline V gene data show CDR1 as SQVTM and CDR2 as ANQGSEA. The V end lost 6 bases, the J end lost 1 base, and 10 bases lay between the germline ends. Written as DNA, the CDR3 is TGCAGCGTCCGGGGTGGAAGCAATCAGCCCCAGCATTTT. Translated, it gives CSVRGGSNQPQHF.

There are a few counts of this clone. J is TRBJ2-1 and V is TRBV2, with 7 positions matching TRBD1. Trimming took 5 bases from V and 6 from J; bases not matched to a gene: 7. CDR3 length equals 14 residues. Germline CDR1 reads SNHLY; CDR2 reads FYNNEI. CDR3: CASSPARQGNEQFF. The CDR3 DNA is TGTGCCAGCAGTCCTGCCCGACAGGGCAATGAGCAGTTCTTC.

Remarks on this clone: The same CDR3 also results from other DNA sequences found in this sample. This chain links TRBV2 with TRBJ2-2, with D possibly matching TRBD1 (6 bases). Trimming cost V 6 bases and J 1 base, with 9 bases left between them. This CDR3 spans 14 amino acids. Germline V gene sequence: CDR1 SNHLY, CDR2 FYNNEI. The CDR3 loop reads CASRQGGNTGELFF. Written as DNA, the CDR3 is TGTGCCAGCAGACAAGGGGGGAACACCGGGGAGCTGTTTTTT.

The V call is TRBV7-2, the J call TRBJ2-7; 7 nucleotides match TRBD2. This CDR3 has 14 amino acids. Trimming cost V 3 bases and J 5 bases; bases outside gene matches: 7. The germline gives CDR1 SGHTA, CDR2 FQGNSA. The CDR3 DNA follows: TGTGCCAGCAGCTTCGACGGGGGGAGGAACGAGCAGTACTTC. Translating gives CASSFDGGRNEQYF.

Concerning this clone itself: Other nucleotide sequences in the sample specify the same CDR3. The chain uses TRBV19 and TRBJ1-2; no clear D gene. The CDR3 totals 12 residues. V shed 6 bases and J shed 8 bases, with 13 bases lying between them. Germline-derived CDR1 and CDR2 are LNHDA and SQIVND (reference sequence). CDR3 region: CASSPGSYGYTF. CDR3 nucleotides: TGTGCCAGTAGCCCGGGGTCCTACGGCTACACCTTC.

The genes are TRBV6-6 and TRBJ2-7; 7 nucleotides agree with TRBD1. The junction had 10 bases not matched to a gene; V was cut back by 6 bases and J by 5 bases. CDR1 is MNHNY and CDR2 is SVGAGI in the germline V gene (reference sequence). This CDR3 is 14 amino acids long. The CDR3 bases are TGTGCCAGCAGACTTACAGGGGCCGGCGACGAGCAGTACTTC. Translation: CASRLTGAGDEQYF.

This chain uses TRBV19 with TRBJ2-2, with TRBD2 as a possible D gene (7 bases). This CDR3 has 14 amino acids. Looked up from germline, CDR1 is LNHDA and CDR2 is SQIVND (reference sequence). V gave up 7 bases and J gave up 2 bases, with 11 bases separating them. CDR3 residues: CASKRDINTGELFF. The CDR3 bases are TGTGCCAGTAAGCGGGACATAAACACCGGGGAGCTGTTTTTT.

The chain couples TRBV10-1 to TRBJ1-1; TRBD1 might be the D (5 bases). V was pared by 6 bases and J by 2 bases, with 13 bases between. CDR1 is WNHNN, CDR2 SYGVQD, per germline (reference sequence). The CDR3 is made up of 14 amino acids. CDR3 nucleotides: TGCGCCAGCAGCAGGGACCGAGGAAACACTGAAGCTTTCTTT. This encodes CASSRDRGNTEAFF.

V usage is TRBV7-8 and J usage is TRBJ2-5, with D maybe TRBD1 (6 bases). The ends were cut back, 6 bases at V and 0 bases at J, with 14 bases in the middle. The V gene's germline CDR1 is SGHVS and CDR2 FQNEAQ. This CDR3 contains 15 residues. The CDR3 here is CASRGTPMYQETQYF. CDR3 DNA sequence: TGTGCCAGCAGAGGGACACCTATGTACCAAGAGACCCAGTACTTC. The variable domain in full, completed from reference TRBV7-8 and TRBJ2-5, reads GAGVSQSPRYKVAKRGQDVALRCDPISGHVSLFWYQQALGQGPEFLTYFQNEAQLDKSGLPSDRFFAERPEGSVSTLKIQRTQQEDSAVYLCASRGTPMYQETQYFGPGTRLLVL.

The gene calls are TRBV19 and TRBJ2-7; TRBD1 matches 10 bases. V dropped 3 bases and J dropped 4; count of bases not matched to a gene: 3. Per the germline V gene, CDR1 is LNHDA and CDR2 is SQIVND (reference sequence). The CDR3 runs to 14 residues. DNA of the CDR3: TGTGCCAGTAGTATGGGACAGGGGAGGTACGAGCAGTACTTC. Residues: CASSMGQGRYEQYF.

Concerning this clone: Other DNA variants within this sample encode the same CDR3. The chain combines TRBV11-3 with TRBJ2-1, with 8 bases identical to TRBD2. Looked up from germline, CDR1 is SGHNT and CDR2 is YENEEA. This CDR3 comprises 13 residues. The ends lost 5 bases at V and 6 bases at J; junction bases unmatched: 3. Written as DNA, the CDR3 is TGTGCCAGCAGCCCGAGCGGGGGCAATGAGCAGTTCTTC. Translated: CASSPSGGNEQFF.

On this clone: The same CDR3 arises from other DNA sequences in this sample as well. The rearrangement uses TRBV30 and TRBJ1-5; D is unclear. V lost 0 bases to trimming and J lost 2 bases, with 5 bases between them. The CDR3 has 13 residues. Germline CDR1 GTSNPN, CDR2 SVGIG (reference sequence). CDR3 sequence reads: CAWSVRRNQPQHF. The CDR3 DNA sequence: TGTGCCTGGAGTGTGCGGCGCAATCAGCCCCAGCATTTT.

This clone was counted once. This sequence joins TRBV18 and TRBJ2-1, with a possible D match to TRBD2 (5 bases). The germline CDR1 and CDR2 sequences are KGHSH and LQKENI. The germline V and J ends were trimmed by 5 bases and 3 bases, with 17 bases remaining between them. The CDR3 has 16 residues. In nucleotides, the CDR3 is TGTGCCAGCTCAAAAGACCCGGGGATCGACTACAATGAGCAGTTCTTC. It codes for CASSKDPGIDYNEQFF.

The J gene is TRBJ1-2, the V gene TRBV6-6; 7 bases agree with TRBD1. This CDR3 spans 16 amino acids. Trimming at V came to 0 bases and at J to 4 bases, leaving 8 bases not matched to a gene. Germline loops: CDR1 MNHNY, CDR2 SVGAGI (reference sequence). The CDR3 region has the DNA TGTGCCAGCAGTTACTCCGGACAGGAACTAATCTATGGCTACACCTTC. As protein: CASSYSGQELIYGYTF.

The rearrangement uses TRBV4-2 and TRBJ2-3, with 9 bases aligning to TRBD2. The germline V gene has CDR1 LGHNA and CDR2 YNFKEQ. With 1 base clipped from V and 2 bases from J, the junction kept 7 bases outside the gene matches. The CDR3 is made up of 17 amino acids. In DNA, the CDR3 is TGTGCCAGCAGCCAAGGGTTCAGCGGGAGGAACACAGATACGCAGTATTTT. This gives the protein CASSQGFSGRNTDTQYF.

The genes are TRBV5-1 and TRBJ1-6; the D gene is possibly TRBD1 (5 bases). The germline CDR1 and CDR2 sequences are SGHRS and YFSETQ. The CDR3 runs 14 residues. V shed 0 bases and J shed 9 bases, with 10 bases lying between them. CDR3 DNA: TGCGCCAGCAGCTTGGAACCTGGGGGTTCACCCCTCCACTTT. This codes for CASSLEPGGSPLHF.